A selection of T cell receptor beta chains follows, all from one sample in a study of identical twins. TCRdb itself ran the 5' RACE reads through MiXCR, one entry per CDR3 protein. This table has about 220,000 distinct CDR3 sequences, 7.5% appearing once. Another study also made use of these data, one on yellow fever vaccine responses in identical twins.

The sequenced sample consisted of memory (CD45RO+) T cells sorted from blood. The receptor set was obtained from a young woman in good health. Each CDR3 is given with its conserved first and last residue. D genes are given only for firm matches. Rows give clone size only sometimes, using once, few, many, or a class for an expanded clone.

TRBV7-2,-,TRBJ2-7,-,CASSNPGLHSYEQYF,TGTGCCAGCAGCAACCCGGGACTGCATTCCTACGAGCAGTACTTC
TRBV4-2,many,TRBJ2-2,-,CASSQEPGVNTGELFF,TGTGCCAGCAGCCAAGAGCCCGGGGTGAACACCGGGGAGCTGTTTTTT
TRBV7-8,few,TRBJ2-1,-,CASSLGTPSSYNEQFF,TGTGCCAGCAGCTTAGGGACTCCGAGCTCCTACAATGAGCAGTTCTTC
TRBV9,many,TRBJ2-2,TRBD1,CASSVGDRGTGELFF,TGTGCCAGCAGCGTAGGGGACAGGGGCACCGGGGAGCTGTTTTTT
TRBV12-3/TRBV12-4,many,TRBJ2-2,TRBD2,CASSQSGLAYAGELFF,TGTGCCAGCAGCCAATCGGGACTAGCATACGCCGGGGAGCTGTTTTTT
TRBV5-1,few,TRBJ1-6,-,CASRFVPDQGPLHF,TGCGCCAGCCGCTTCGTCCCCGACCAGGGACCCCTCCACTTT
TRBV20-1,few,TRBJ2-7,TRBD1,CSAPQTGLNRYEQYF,TGCAGTGCACCCCAGACAGGGTTGAATAGATACGAGCAGTACTTC
TRBV28,many,TRBJ2-7,-,CASSLVSPYEQYF,TGTGCCAGCAGTTTAGTATCCCCCTACGAGCAGTACTTC
TRBV20-1,-,TRBJ1-6,-,CSARELGRDNSPLHF,TGCAGTGCTAGAGAGTTGGGCAGGGATAATTCACCCCTCCACTTT
TRBV3-1,many,TRBJ2-5,-,CASSQGGTAAETQYF,TGTGCCAGCAGCCAAGGAGGAACAGCCGCAGAGACCCAGTACTTC
TRBV20-1,few,TRBJ2-7,TRBD2,CSAKPGLAGDYEQYF,TGCAGTGCTAAGCCCGGACTAGCGGGAGACTACGAGCAGTACTTC
TRBV15,few,TRBJ2-3,-,CATSRDRPTTDTQYF,TGTGCCACCAGCAGAGATCGACCCACCACCGATACGCAGTATTTT
TRBV20-1,few,TRBJ2-3,-,CSAVSRVADTQYF,TGCAGTGCGGTGAGCAGGGTCGCAGATACGCAGTATTTT
TRBV20-1,many,TRBJ2-1,-,CSADGTSNEQFF,TGCAGTGCGGACGGGACCTCAAATGAGCAGTTCTTC
TRBV20-1,few,TRBJ2-2,TRBD2,CSARAHTSGSSGRELFF,TGCAGTGCTAGAGCTCATACTAGCGGGAGTAGCGGCCGGGAGCTGTTTTTT
TRBV20-1,few,TRBJ2-3,-,CSARGWVADTQYF,TGCAGTGCTAGGGGGTGGGTAGCAGATACGCAGTATTTT
TRBV3-1,few,TRBJ2-1,-,CASSRDREQFF,TGTGCCAGCAGCCGTGACAGAGAGCAGTTCTTC